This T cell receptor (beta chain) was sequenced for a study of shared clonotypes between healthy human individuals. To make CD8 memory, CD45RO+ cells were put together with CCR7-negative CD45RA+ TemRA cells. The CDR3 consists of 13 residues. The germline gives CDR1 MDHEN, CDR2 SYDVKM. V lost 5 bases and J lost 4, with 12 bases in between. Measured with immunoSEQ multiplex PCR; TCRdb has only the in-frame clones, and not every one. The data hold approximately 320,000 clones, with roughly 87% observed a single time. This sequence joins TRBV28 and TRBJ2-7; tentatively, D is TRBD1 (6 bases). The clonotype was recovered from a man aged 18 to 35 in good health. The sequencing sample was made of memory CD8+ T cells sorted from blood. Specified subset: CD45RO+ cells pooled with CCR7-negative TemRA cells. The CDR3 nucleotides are TGTGCCAGCAGTCCTGGGACATCTTACGAGCAGTACTTC. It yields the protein CASSPGTSYEQYF.